This T cell receptor beta chain stems from a study of cytomegalovirus exposure and HLA in healthy donors. Study-level background: The study placed less than 90% of its approximately 360 genotyped donors in the Caucasian-associated ancestry cluster.

For this clone: One end of the junction does not line up with germline, which may come from a read error.

Use of 60 Vbeta and 13 Jbeta primers characterized the PCR. Repertoires were generated with immunoSEQ multiplex PCR, while TCRdb's copy carries only in-frame clones and drops some. The sample data list about 55,000 clones. Sequenced: PBMCs. The sequence was collected from a woman aged 55-69 years in good health and CMV-seropositive.

The CDR3 region is CASSLIAVQENQYF. The CDR3, as DNA: TGCGCCAGCAGCTTGATAGCGGTCCAAGAGAACCAGTACTTC. This chain links TRBV5-1 with TRBJ2-5, with D tentatively TRBD2 (6 bases). Germline V gives CDR1 SGHRS, CDR2 YFSETQ. There are 14 residues in the CDR3.